Reported below is one T cell receptor (beta chain). This specimen includes other DNA sequences encoding the same CDR3. This sample is drawn from a study of cytomegalovirus exposure and HLA in healthy donors. PCR involved 60 Vbeta and 13 Jbeta primers. Assay used: immunoSEQ multiplex PCR; TCRdb lists only in-frame clones, some missing. The sample has hundreds of thousands of clones; 70% to 85% are singletons. The length of the CDR3 is 12 residues. V gave up 6 bases and J gave up 11 bases, with 16 bases separating them. Per germline, CDR1 MNHEY and CDR2 SMNVEV (reference sequence). The sample taken for sequencing was PBMCs. This chain uses TRBV27 with TRBJ1-1; maybe TRBD1 (5 bases). The TCR was taken from a girl aged 2 to 9 in good health and CMV-seronegative. CDR3: CASRTDNHEAFF. DNA for the CDR3: TGTGCCAGCAGAACGGACAATCATGAGGCTTTCTTT.